This is a list of T cell receptor beta chains from one sample in a study of blood T cell repertoires in COVID-19. Assay: immunoSEQ multiplex PCR; the TCRdb copy retains only in-frame clones and omits some. This table holds more than 95,000 clones, about 85% found once. Input material: peripheral blood. Source of these receptors: a man aged 60 to 69 with acute or convalescent COVID-19. Both conserved end residues are part of each CDR3. The order of the fields is D gene, clone size, J gene, V gene, CDR3 DNA, CDR3 protein. D genes are given only for firm matches. Size is omitted from some rows. Given values are once, few, many or a class for expanded clones.

>NA|NA|TRBJ2-7|TRBV27
TGTGCCAGCAGTTTAGTCGGGACAAACTACGAGCAGTACTTC
CASSLVGTNYEQYF
>NA|NA|TRBJ2-1|TRBV9
TGTGCCAGCAGCGTACCCGGCAGCACAGGTTACAATGAGCAGTTCTTC
CASSVPGSTGYNEQFF
>NA|once|TRBJ2-5|TRBV28
TGTGCCAGCAGCCCCCTAGTTGGAGCTAATCAGCAAGAGACCCAGTACTTC
CASSPLVGANQQETQYF
>NA|NA|TRBJ1-2|TRBV2
TGTGCCAGCAGTGCGGCAGGCCAACTCTATGGCTACACCTTC
CASSAAGQLYGYTF
>NA|NA|TRBJ2-5|TRBV6-1
TGTGCCAGCAGTGAATTAGGAAAGGGATGGGGGGACCAGTACTTC
CASSELGKGWGDQYF
>NA|NA|TRBJ2-1|TRBV18
TGTGCCAGCTCCCCAGGGAGCCCTTACAATGAGCAGTTCTTC
CASSPGSPYNEQFF
>TRBD2|NA|TRBJ2-2|TRBV19
TGTGCCAGTAGTATACGGGGGCGGGCTAGCGGGAGGTACACCGGGGAGCTGTTTTTT
CASSIRGRASGRYTGELFF
>NA|NA|TRBJ2-5|TRBV3-1/TRBV3-2
TGTGCCAGCAGCCAAGATCTGGGGCTCGGGAGCCAAGAGACCCAGTACTTC
CASSQDLGLGSQETQYF
>TRBD1|few|TRBJ1-4|TRBV5-1
TGCGCCAGCAGCCGGACAGGGGGACGGGAAAAACTGTTTTTT
CASSRTGGREKLFF
>NA|NA|TRBJ1-6|TRBV19
TGTGCCAGTAGTGCAAGGGGCTGGGCTAGAGATTCACCCCTCCACTTT
CASSARGWARDSPLHF
>NA|NA|TRBJ2-1|TRBV28
TGTGCCAGCAGTAACAGGGTTCCGGATGAGCAGTTCTTC
CASSNRVPDEQFF
>TRBD2|NA|TRBJ2-3|TRBV28
TGTGCCAGCAGTAGCGGGAGCCGCCTGGGTACGCAGTATTTT
CASSSGSRLGTQYF
>NA|NA|TRBJ2-7|TRBV5-1
TGCGCCAGCAGCTCCCCGGGACTTACCTACGAGCAGTACTTC
CASSSPGLTYEQYF
>TRBD2|few|TRBJ2-7|TRBV5-6
TGTGCCAGCAGCTTGGCTAGCGGGAGGGTACCTTACGAGCAGTACTTC
CASSLASGRVPYEQYF
>NA|NA|TRBJ1-2|TRBV20-1
TGCAGTGCGCCGATTGGGGCCGGCTACACCTTC
CSAPIGAGYTF
>NA|NA|TRBJ2-2|TRBV24-1
TGTGCCACCAGTGACCCGACTAACAGGGACCCCGGGGAGCTGTTTTTT
CATSDPTNRDPGELFF
>TRBD1|NA|TRBJ1-1|TRBV15
TGTGCCACCAGCACCAGACAGGGGATGAACACTGAAGCTTTCTTT
CATSTRQGMNTEAFF
>TRBD1|medium-sized|TRBJ1-2|TRBV29-1
TGCAGCGTTGTCCCAACGCGAGGGGGCGAGGAAGATGGCTACACCTTC
CSVVPTRGGEEDGYTF
>NA|NA|TRBJ1-1|TRBV7-2
TGTGCCAGCAGCTTAGTGGCCATGAACACTGAAGCTTTCTTT
CASSLVAMNTEAFF
>NA|NA|TRBJ1-5|TRBV6-5
TGTGCCAGCAGCGAGCAGGGCAGCAATCAGCCCCAGCATTTT
CASSEQGSNQPQHF
>TRBD1|few|TRBJ1-1|TRBV28
TGTGCCAGCAGGAGGGGACAGCGGTACACTGAAGCTTTCTTT
CASRRGQRYTEAFF
>TRBD1|NA|TRBJ2-5|TRBV9
TGTGCCAGCAGCGCCAGGACAGGGGGGGAGACCCAGTACTTC
CASSARTGGETQYF
>TRBD2|NA|TRBJ2-1|TRBV19
TGTGCCAGTAGTATCCGGACTAGCGGGAGTGGAGATGAGCAGTTCTTC
CASSIRTSGSGDEQFF
>NA|NA|TRBJ1-2|TRBV2
TGTGCCAGCAGACAGGAAGGCTATGGCTACACCTTC
CASRQEGYGYTF
>TRBD2|NA|TRBJ2-1|TRBV18
TGTGCCAGCTCACCGACTAGCGGGAACTACAATGAGCAGTTCTTC
CASSPTSGNYNEQFF
>NA|NA|TRBJ2-3|TRBV5-5
TGTGCCAGCCAGGTGGTGACTAATACGCAGTATTTT
CASQVVTNTQYF
>NA|NA|TRBJ2-1|TRBV7-9
TGTGCCAGCCGTCCGGCGGGCCCCTACAATGAGCAGTTCTTC
CASRPAGPYNEQFF
>NA|NA|TRBJ1-1|TRBV27
TGTGCCAGCAGTGGCGGCCGAGAATACACTGAAGCTTTCTTT
CASSGGREYTEAFF
>TRBD1|NA|TRBJ1-4|TRBV20-1
TGCAGTGCTAGTTGGGGACCGACAGGGGGGAATGAAAAACTGTTTTTT
CSASWGPTGGNEKLFF
>TRBD2|NA|TRBJ2-3|TRBV24-1
TGTGCCACCAGTGATTTCGGCGGGAGCGGAACAGATACGCAGTATTTT
CATSDFGGSGTDTQYF
>TRBD2|NA|TRBJ2-1|TRBV4-2
TGTGCCAGCAGCCAAGAGAGGGGACTAGCGGGAATAAAAGGGAATGAGCAGTTCTTC
CASSQERGLAGIKGNEQFF
>TRBD1|few|TRBJ1-5|TRBV19
TGTGCCAGTAGTAACCCATATAGGGGGCCGGGCAATCAGCCCCAGCATTTT
CASSNPYRGPGNQPQHF
>NA|NA|TRBJ2-2|TRBV21-1
TGTGCCAGCAAAAGACAAACGATTAACACCGGGGAGCTGTTTTTT
CASKRQTINTGELFF
>TRBD2|NA|TRBJ2-1|TRBV11-2
TGTGCCAGCAGCCTCCGACTAGCGGGATACAATGAGCAGTTCTTC
CASSLRLAGYNEQFF
>TRBD2|NA|TRBJ2-5|TRBV7-3
TGTGCCAGCAGCCCCGATGGGACTAGCGGGATCGCGGAGACCCAGTACTTC
CASSPDGTSGIAETQYF
>TRBD2|NA|TRBJ2-2|TRBV19
TGTGCCAGTAGCGCAACGGGAGGGGGCGGGGAGCTGTTTTTT
CASSATGGGGELFF
>TRBD1|NA|TRBJ1-2|TRBV28
TGTGCCAGCAGTTCTCCCCGACAGGGGGCGGGTGGCTACACCTTC
CASSSPRQGAGGYTF
>NA|NA|TRBJ2-7|TRBV5-1
TGCGCCAGCAGCTTCTACAGGGAGTACGAGCAGTACTTC
CASSFYREYEQYF
>TRBD2|NA|TRBJ2-3|TRBV30
TGTGCCTGGAGGACTAGCGGGAGGACGGGGGATACGCAGTATTTT
CAWRTSGRTGDTQYF
>TRBD1|NA|TRBJ2-5|TRBV9
TGTGCCAGCAGCGCAGGCCCCCGACAGGGAACGGTCGGGACCCAGTACTTC
CASSAGPRQGTVGTQYF
>NA|NA|TRBJ2-7|TRBV5-1
TGCGCCAGCAGCTTATTACAGGGTTACGAGCAGTACTTC
CASSLLQGYEQYF
>TRBD2|NA|TRBJ2-3|TRBV4-2
TGTGCCAGCAGCCCCCAGTCTGTAGCGGGAGGGCCGGATACGCAGTATTTT
CASSPQSVAGGPDTQYF
>TRBD1|few|TRBJ1-5|TRBV19
TGTGCCAGTAGTATAGTAACAGGGGGAAACAATCAGCCCCAGCATTTT
CASSIVTGGNNQPQHF
>NA|few|TRBJ2-7|TRBV2
TGTGCCAGCAGTTCCACAGGGAACGAGCAGTACTTC
CASSSTGNEQYF
>TRBD1|NA|TRBJ1-2|TRBV7-3
TGTGCCAGCAGCACCTCACAGGGGGACCTCTATGGCTACACCTTC
CASSTSQGDLYGYTF
>NA|NA|TRBJ1-4|TRBV5-1
TGCGCCAGCAGGACGGGTGAACTTGCAACTAATGAAAAACTGTTTTTT
CASRTGELATNEKLFF
>TRBD2|few|TRBJ2-7|TRBV10-1
TGCGCCAGCAGCGCGACTAGCGGGATTGACTACGAGCAGTACTTC
CASSATSGIDYEQYF
>TRBD1|NA|TRBJ1-6|TRBV5-1
TGCGCCAGCAGCTGGGAACAGGGGAATAATTCACCCCTCCACTTT
CASSWEQGNNSPLHF
>NA|NA|TRBJ1-2|TRBV5-5
TGTGCCAGCAGCTTGGCGGGGGGGCCGGAGACCTTC
CASSLAGGPETF
>NA|NA|TRBJ2-7|TRBV5-1
TGCGCCAGCAGCTTGGCGGGGATAGCGGAGGGCTACGAGCAGTACTTC
CASSLAGIAEGYEQYF
>NA|NA|TRBJ2-1|TRBV5-1
TGCGCCAGCAGCGCGACCCCCCGGGAAGAGCAGTTCTTC
CASSATPREEQFF
>NA|NA|TRBJ2-1|TRBV12-3/TRBV12-4
TGTGCCAGCAGGCCAGCTAGCATCCATGAGCAGTTCTTC
CASRPASIHEQFF
>TRBD1|NA|TRBJ1-2|TRBV7-2
TGTGCCAGCAGCCCTCCCGGGACAGACTATGGCTACACCTTC
CASSPPGTDYGYTF
>TRBD2|NA|TRBJ2-2|TRBV28
TGTGCCAGCAGTCCCCGGGGGGGCGCCGACACCGGGGAGCTGTTTTTT
CASSPRGGADTGELFF